This T cell receptor beta chain was sequenced in a study of PD-1 blockade in classical Hodgkin lymphoma. The wider study: Patients were administered nivolumab (3 mg/kg intravenously) every 2 weeks. Notes on the study in general: When set against healthy donors, newly diagnosed patients were reported to show lower baseline TCR diversity. Patients newly diagnosed and complete responders had comparable baseline diversity.

CDR3 length: 16 residues. Trimming cost V 3 bases and J 5 bases; bases outside gene matches: 10. Per the germline V gene, CDR1 is KGHSH and CDR2 is LQKENI. Generated by immunoSEQ multiplex PCR, the TCRdb table keeps only in-frame clones and is missing some. The sample gives more than 45,000 clones, approximately 70% of which show up once; about 11% is in the top ten. Regarding this clone: The antigen is unknown.

Following autologous stem cell transplantation, relapse occurred in every patient, and exposure to brentuximab vedotin varied. The sequences come from peripheral blood mononuclear cells (PBMCs), collected at baseline. The chain uses TRBV18 and TRBJ2-7, with 10 bases aligning to TRBD1. This receptor was taken from a human donor with classical Hodgkin lymphoma. The CDR3 nucleotides read TGTGCCAGCTCACCCGTTGGCGGGACAGGGGCCCACGAGCAGTACTTC. Protein: CASSPVGGTGAHEQYF.